The 13 T cell receptor beta chains below all came from one sample that was sequenced in a study of blood T cell repertoires in COVID-19. Clones were read by immunoSEQ multiplex PCR, and TCRdb kept only the in-frame ones, dropping some. The repertoire holds 310,000 or so clones, with about 86% as singletons. The sample taken for sequencing was peripheral blood. The receptors were gathered from a woman aged 25-40 years who had recovered from COVID-19.

The chain links TRBV27 to TRBJ1-2, with 7 bases identical to TRBD1. Germline CDR1 MNHEY, CDR2 SMNVEV (reference sequence). The trim removed 6 bases at V and 2 bases at J, leaving 9 bases unmatched. The CDR3 is made up of 15 amino acids. The CDR3 spells CASSPTDRPNYGYTF. DNA of the CDR3: TGTGCCAGCAGCCCTACGGACAGGCCCAACTATGGCTACACCTTC.

The chain is built from TRBV15 and TRBJ2-1, with a weak D call TRBD2 (8 bases). Trimming removed 3 bases from V and 4 bases from J, with 16 bases in between. This CDR3 has 16 amino acids. Germline-derived CDR1 and CDR2 are LNHNV and YYDKDF (reference sequence). The DNA of the CDR3 is TGTGCCACCAGCAGGCAGGGGGGCGGGAGGTACAATGAGCAGTTCTTC. It translates to CATSRQGGGRYNEQFF.

The gene calls are TRBV13 and TRBJ2-7; a possible D gene is TRBD1 (6 bases). The V gene lost 5 bases and the J gene lost 3 bases, with 17 bases spanning the gap. The CDR3 spans 15 residues. Germline lookup yields CDR1 PRHDT and CDR2 FYEKMQ (reference sequence). The CDR3 spells CASSLLGTPFYEQYF. CDR3 bases: TGTGCCAGCAGCCTCCTTGGGACACCCTTCTACGAGCAGTACTTC.

V and J are TRBV18 and TRBJ2-1; D may be TRBD2 (6 bases). The germline CDR1 and CDR2 sequences are KGHSH and LQKENI. The V and J ends lost 0 bases and 6 bases respectively, with 12 bases between them. There are 15 residues in the CDR3. CDR3 in DNA: TGTGCCAGCTCACCACCTGGGCTAGCGCCCAATGAGCAGTTCTTC. It is translated as CASSPPGLAPNEQFF.

V and J are TRBV21-1 and TRBJ2-4; the table assigns TRBD1, which was not confirmed against the DNA. TRBV21-1 is flagged as a pseudogene. The CDR3 is made up of 18 amino acids. This CDR3 is CASSKHVEGGWSKNIQYF. The CDR3 DNA sequence: TGTGCCAGCAGCAAACACGTCGAAGGGGGCTGGTCCAAAAACATTCAGTACTTC.

The J gene is TRBJ1-1, the V gene TRBV20-1, with D hard to call. The CDR3 covers 11 residues. Germline CDR1 and CDR2: DFQATT and SNEGSKA (reference sequence). Trimming pared 0 bases from V and 8 bases from J, leaving 7 bases between. The CDR3 sequence: CSARDVAEAFF. In nucleotides, the CDR3 is TGCAGTGCTAGAGATGTCGCGGAAGCTTTCTTT.

The chain employs TRBV18 and TRBJ1-3; D gene uncertain. This CDR3 spans 15 amino acids. CDR1 and CDR2 (germline): KGHSH, LQKENI. V dropped 3 bases and J dropped 0 bases, with 9 bases sitting between them. CDR3 loop: CASSPLTVSGNTIYF. The CDR3 bases are TGTGCCAGCTCACCTCTTACGGTCTCTGGAAACACCATATATTTT. Full variable domain (rest looked up from reference TRBV18 and TRBJ1-3): NAGVMQNPRHLVRRRGQEARLRCSPMKGHSHVYWYRQLPEEGLKFMVYLQKENIIDESGMPKERFSAEFPKEGPSILRIQQVVRGDSAAYFCASSPLTVSGNTIYFGEGSWLTVV.

CDR3: CASNRLAASSYEQYF. The DNA of the CDR3 is TGTGCCAGCAACCGACTAGCGGCGAGCTCCTACGAGCAGTACTTC. This chain connects TRBV6-6 to TRBJ2-7; 9 positions agree with TRBD2. Germline V gene lookup returns CDR1 MNHNY and CDR2 SVGAGI (reference sequence). With 7 bases clipped from V and 0 bases from J, the junction kept 7 bases outside the gene matches. The CDR3 spans 15 residues.

The chain carries TRBV4-1 and TRBJ2-2; 7 bases are a match to TRBD2. CDR1 and CDR2 from the germline V gene are MGHRA and YSYEKL. The CDR3 contains 15 residues. V lost 1 base and J lost 3; bases outside the gene matches: 2. This CDR3 is CASSQGLAHTGELFF. The CDR3 region has the DNA TGCGCCAGCAGCCAAGGACTAGCACACACCGGGGAGCTGTTTTTT.

This chain joins TRBV3-1 (or the pseudogene TRBV3-2) and TRBJ2-7; 7 bases map to TRBD2. From germline, CDR1 is LGHDT and CDR2 YNNKEL (reference sequence). The ends lost 8 bases at V and 7 bases at J; junction bases unmatched: 14. CDR3 length: 14 amino acids. CDR3 in amino acids: CASQSLAADGEQYF. Written as DNA, the CDR3 is TGTGCCAGCCAATCCCTAGCGGCCGATGGGGAGCAGTACTTC.

This clone showed up just once. The chain employs TRBV19 and TRBJ2-1, with 13 bases matching TRBD2. This CDR3 is 15 amino acids long. Germline-derived CDR1 and CDR2 are LNHDA and SQIVND (reference sequence). Trimming removed 5 bases from V and 8 bases from J; junction bases left unmatched: 6. The CDR3 reads CASSLRTSGSDEQFF. In nucleotides, the CDR3 is TGTGCCAGTAGTCTGAGGACTAGCGGGAGTGATGAGCAGTTCTTC.

V gene TRBV4-1 combines with J gene TRBJ2-3; TRBD1 matches at 9 bases. V was pared by 4 bases and J by 2 bases, with 7 bases of the junction left unmatched. Germline V gene lookup returns CDR1 MGHRA and CDR2 YSYEKL. The CDR3 has 16 residues. CDR3 DNA sequence: TGCGCCAGCAGCCGTTCCGGGACAGGGAACACAGATACGCAGTATTTT. Its protein product is CASSRSGTGNTDTQYF.

The chain combines TRBV3-1 (or the pseudogene TRBV3-2) with TRBJ2-1, with D possibly matching TRBD2 (5 bases). This CDR3 is built from 18 residues. V lost 4 bases, J lost 0 bases, and 19 bases lay in between. Germline CDR1 reads LGHDT; CDR2 reads YNNKEL (reference sequence). CDR3 sequence: CASSRHNQLGSSYNEQFF. Written as DNA, the CDR3 is TGTGCCAGCAGCCGACACAATCAACTGGGGAGCTCCTACAATGAGCAGTTCTTC.